Presented here are 25 T cell receptor beta chains from one specimen sequenced in a study of blood T cell repertoires in COVID-19. Libraries were prepared by immunoSEQ multiplex PCR; TCRdb keeps only in-frame clonotypes and omits some of them. Of about 160,000 clones in the sample, 81% were seen once. The sequenced sample consisted of peripheral blood. The source is a man in his sixties with active or convalescent COVID-19.

The chain uses TRBV19 and TRBJ2-7; TRBD1 is a possible D gene (7 bases). Trimming cost V 5 bases and J 2 bases, with 16 bases left between them. In germline, CDR1 is LNHDA, CDR2 SQIVND (reference sequence). This CDR3 has 15 amino acids. CDR3 nucleotides: TGTGCCAGTAGTGCGGGACAGATGCTAACCTACGAGCAGTACTTC. Translation: CASSAGQMLTYEQYF. The whole variable domain, filled in from reference TRBV19 and TRBJ2-7, reads DGGITQSPKYLFRKEGQNVTLSCEQNLNHDAMYWYRQDPGQGLRLIYYSQIVNDFQKGDIAEGYSVSREKKESFPLTVTSAQKNPTAFYLCASSAGQMLTYEQYFGPGTRLTVT.

This clone appeared a few times. The gene calls are TRBV7-2 and TRBJ2-7, with TRBD2 as a possible D gene (5 bases). V was clipped by 0 bases and J by 6 bases, with 9 bases between them. Germline-derived CDR1 and CDR2 are SGHTA and FQGNSA. The CDR3 runs 13 residues. The CDR3: CASSLAGAGEQYF. The CDR3 bases are TGTGCCAGCAGCTTAGCAGGCGCGGGCGAGCAGTACTTC.

This clone was observed a few times. The V gene is TRBV3-1 (or the pseudogene TRBV3-2), the J gene TRBJ2-7; weak D call: TRBD2 (5 bases). This CDR3 region has 13 residues. V was pared by 8 bases and J by 4 bases, with 15 bases between. Germline CDR1 LGHDT, CDR2 YNNKEL (reference sequence). The CDR3, as DNA: TGTGCCAGCGGTCAGAGGGCAGGATACGAGCAGTACTTC. This codes for CASGQRAGYEQYF.

This chain connects TRBV5-1 to TRBJ2-3; D may be TRBD2 (6 bases). The CDR3 has 15 residues. Trimming pared 6 bases from V and 3 bases from J, leaving 17 bases between. From germline, CDR1 is SGHRS and CDR2 YFSETQ. CDR3 residues: CASKLFSGSTDTQYF. Written as DNA, the CDR3 is TGCGCCAGCAAACTATTTAGCGGTTCGACAGATACGCAGTATTTT.

The chain has TRBV7-2 and TRBJ2-1, with 10 bases fitting TRBD1. CDR1 SGHTA and CDR2 FQGNSA come from the germline V gene. This CDR3 spans 14 amino acids. V lost 5 bases, J lost 9 bases, and 7 bases stayed unmatched. The CDR3 loop reads CASSPRTGGLEQFF. The CDR3 DNA reads as TGTGCCAGCAGCCCCCGGACAGGGGGGCTTGAGCAGTTCTTC.

J is TRBJ2-1 and V is TRBV12-3 or TRBV12-4, with 9 bases matching TRBD1. With V trimmed by 6 bases and J by 7 bases, 4 bases remained unmatched. The CDR3 extends over 13 amino acids. The CDR3 sequence: CASSSGQGNEQFF. CDR3 sequence (DNA): TGTGCCAGCAGCTCCGGACAGGGGAATGAGCAGTTCTTC.

The chain carries TRBV12-3 or TRBV12-4 and TRBJ1-2; weak D call: TRBD1 (5 bases). Trimming cost V 3 bases and J 2 bases, with 7 bases left between them. The CDR3 has 13 residues. The CDR3 bases are TGTGCCAGCAGTTTCGACAGAAACTATGGCTACACCTTC. It encodes CASSFDRNYGYTF.

V and J are TRBV3-1 (or the pseudogene TRBV3-2) and TRBJ2-1; 8 positions agree with TRBD1. This CDR3 is 15 amino acids long. CDR1 and CDR2 from the germline V gene are LGHDT and YNNKEL (reference sequence). The ends lost 1 base at V and 8 bases at J; junction bases unmatched: 7. CDR3 region: CASSQVEDRVHEQFF. The CDR3 DNA reads TGTGCCAGCAGCCAAGTGGAGGACAGGGTCCATGAGCAGTTCTTC.

This chain links TRBV6-5 with TRBJ1-4; 8 nucleotides line up with TRBD1. Germline loops: CDR1 MNHEY, CDR2 SVGAGI. The CDR3 spans 15 residues. J was trimmed by 7 bases and V by 6 bases; bases with no gene match: 10. CDR3 in DNA: TGTGCCAGCAGAAGCGGACAGGGTGCGGTTGAAAAACTGTTTTTT. Translation gives CASRSGQGAVEKLFF.

The DNA of the CDR3 is TGTGCCACCAGCTCCGAGTCGACAGGAACATATGGCTACACCTTC. Its translation: CATSSESTGTYGYTF. V is TRBV15 and J is TRBJ1-2; the D gene is possibly TRBD1 (6 bases). The germline CDR1 and CDR2 sequences are LNHNV and YYDKDF (reference sequence). V was clipped by 5 bases and J by 5 bases, with 18 bases between them. The CDR3 length is 15 residues.

The CDR3 loop reads CASSLVVAGGYEQYF. CDR3 nucleotides: TGTGCCAGCAGCTTGGTGGTAGCGGGAGGGTACGAGCAGTACTTC. V is TRBV5-5 and J is TRBJ2-7; 11 bases fit TRBD2. Germline V gene lookup returns CDR1 SGHKS and CDR2 YYEKEE (reference sequence). The CDR3 extends over 15 amino acids. The V segment lost 0 bases and the J segment 4 bases; nucleotides outside the gene matches: 3.

V gene TRBV5-1 combines with J gene TRBJ2-1; 7 nucleotides match TRBD1. Trimming took 4 bases from V and 0 from J; bases not matched to a gene: 7. The CDR3 runs to 16 residues. Per the germline V gene, CDR1 is SGHRS and CDR2 is YFSETQ. CDR3 sequence: CASSTDGTASYNEQFF. The DNA for the CDR3 is TGCGCCAGCAGCACGGACGGGACAGCCTCCTACAATGAGCAGTTCTTC.

This clone came up once. V is TRBV27 and J is TRBJ1-2, with D maybe TRBD1 (5 bases). The V end was cut by 5 bases, the J end by 4 bases, with 17 bases between. The germline V gene encodes CDR1 MNHEY and CDR2 SMNVEV (reference sequence). This CDR3 spans 15 amino acids. DNA of the CDR3: TGTGCCAGCAGTCCGAATCCGACAGATTCCTATGGCTACACCTTC. It specifies CASSPNPTDSYGYTF.

The chain recombines TRBV7-6 with TRBJ2-2, with 7 bases matching TRBD1. The V gene end was trimmed by 5 bases and the J gene end by 1 base; junction bases not matched to a gene: 7. Per the germline V gene, CDR1 is SGHVS and CDR2 is FNYEAQ. The CDR3 contains 16 residues. The CDR3 nucleotides are TGTGCCAGCAGCCCCGCCGGGACAGTGAACACCGGGGAGCTGTTTTTT. It is translated as CASSPAGTVNTGELFF.

CDR3 residues: CASSQTIKYQETQYF. Written as DNA, the CDR3 is TGCGCCAGCAGCCAGACTATCAAGTACCAAGAGACCCAGTACTTC. The rearrangement links TRBV5-1 to TRBJ2-5; weak D call: TRBD2 (5 bases). The CDR3 is 15 amino acids. V lost 4 bases and J lost 0, with 13 bases in between. From germline, CDR1 is SGHRS and CDR2 YFSETQ.

The rearrangement links TRBV7-3 to TRBJ2-7; tentatively, D is TRBD1 (6 bases). Germline CDR1 reads SGHTA; CDR2 reads FQGTGA. The CDR3 spans 15 residues. The germline V and J ends were trimmed by 0 bases and 1 base, with 10 bases remaining between them. The CDR3 region is CASSLTAGESYEQYF. DNA for the CDR3: TGTGCCAGCAGCTTAACTGCAGGGGAATCCTACGAGCAGTACTTC.

The chain is built from TRBV2 and TRBJ2-3; 7 nucleotides line up with TRBD1. The CDR3 totals 16 residues. CDR1 and CDR2 (germline): SNHLY, FYNNEI. The J segment lost 1 base and the V segment lost 1 base, leaving 5 bases of the junction unmatched. The CDR3 here is CASSEVDRVGTDTQYF. CDR3 DNA sequence: TGTGCCAGCAGTGAAGTTGACAGGGTTGGCACAGATACGCAGTATTTT.

This rearrangement joins TRBV4-1 to TRBJ2-4, with 12 bases matching TRBD2. Germline lookup yields CDR1 MGHRA and CDR2 YSYEKL. J lost 5 bases, V lost 1 base, and 3 bases had no gene match. There are 16 residues in the CDR3. CDR3 loop: CASSQGASGRENIQYF. CDR3 DNA: TGCGCCAGCAGCCAAGGAGCTAGCGGGAGGGAAAACATTCAGTACTTC.

The chain joins TRBV5-1 to TRBJ2-3, with 9 bases that match TRBD2. Losses at the gene ends were 4 bases for V and 5 bases for J; bases not matched to a gene: 11. The CDR3 length is 16 residues. Germline CDR1 SGHRS, CDR2 YFSETQ. CDR3 residues: CASSRGEAGGGDTQYF. CDR3 DNA sequence: TGCGCCAGCAGCAGAGGAGAAGCGGGGGGTGGAGATACGCAGTATTTT.

This chain links TRBV5-1 with TRBJ2-5, with D perhaps TRBD1 (7 bases). This CDR3 has 15 amino acids. The germline CDR1 and CDR2 sequences are SGHRS and YFSETQ. V lost 4 bases and J lost 1, with 14 bases in between. The CDR3: CASSAGTVPQETQYF. Written as DNA, the CDR3 is TGCGCCAGCAGCGCGGGGACAGTTCCCCAAGAGACCCAGTACTTC.

The chain couples TRBV2 to TRBJ1-4, with D tentatively TRBD1 (5 bases). The CDR3 spans 15 residues. With 0 bases removed from V and 8 bases from J, the gap between germline ends came to 13 bases. Looked up from germline, CDR1 is SNHLY and CDR2 is FYNNEI. The CDR3, as DNA: TGTGCCAGCAGTGAAGCGCGAACAGGTCACGAAAAACTGTTTTTT. This translates into CASSEARTGHEKLFF.

The chain couples TRBV2 to TRBJ1-6; D may be TRBD1 (5 bases). The CDR3 extends over 15 amino acids. The V end was cut by 5 bases, the J end by 2 bases, with 10 bases between. Germline V CDR1 and CDR2: SNHLY, FYNNEI. This CDR3 reads CASSRDSPYNSPLHF. The CDR3 bases are TGTGCCAGCAGTAGAGACAGCCCCTATAATTCACCCCTCCACTTT.

The chain combines TRBV6-5 with TRBJ2-6; D not certain. The CDR3 covers 13 residues. CDR1 and CDR2 (germline): MNHEY, SVGAGI. The ends were cut back, 10 bases at V and 0 bases at J, with 7 bases in the middle. The CDR3 loop is CAITNSGANVLTF. The DNA for the CDR3 is TGTGCCATCACAAACTCTGGGGCCAACGTCCTGACTTTC.

The genes are TRBV18 and TRBJ1-1, with 9 bases matching TRBD1. Germline CDR1 is KGHSH and CDR2 is LQKENI. The CDR3 runs to 13 residues. V lost 4 bases, J lost 7 bases, and 4 bases stayed unmatched. Written as DNA, the CDR3 is TGTGCCAGCTCACGGGACAGGGTGGGTGAAGCTTTCTTT. Encoded protein: CASSRDRVGEAFF. Looking up the rest from reference TRBV18 and TRBJ1-1 gives the full variable domain: NAGVMQNPRHLVRRRGQEARLRCSPMKGHSHVYWYRQLPEEGLKFMVYLQKENIIDESGMPKERFSAEFPKEGPSILRIQQVVRGDSAAYFCASSRDRVGEAFFGQGTRLTVV.

The rearrangement uses TRBV19 and TRBJ2-1; 8 bases line up with TRBD2. The CDR3 runs 15 residues. The junction had 9 bases not matched to a gene; V was cut back by 5 bases and J by 6 bases. Germline values: CDR1 LNHDA, CDR2 SQIVND (reference sequence). CDR3 bases: TGTGCCAGTAGTGCCCTCAGCGGGGGCGTCAATGAGCAGTTCTTC. This codes for CASSALSGGVNEQFF.